Following are 18 T cell receptor beta chains from one sample sequenced in a study of blood T cell repertoires in COVID-19. Data came from immunoSEQ multiplex PCR; TCRdb stores just in-frame clones and leaves some out. The sample lists more than 250,000 clones, roughly 85% occurring once. Material: PBMCs or T cells enriched from blood (not recorded which). Receptors originate from a woman in her thirties who had recovered from COVID-19.

This chain uses TRBV13 with TRBJ2-5; D is unresolved. The CDR3 loop spans 12 amino acids. In germline, CDR1 is PRHDT, CDR2 FYEKMQ (reference sequence). The V end lost 5 bases, the J end lost 2 bases, and 6 bases lay between the germline ends. The CDR3 sequence: CASSQYQETQYF. The CDR3 nucleotides are TGTGCCAGCAGCCAGTATCAAGAGACCCAGTACTTC.

Details on this clone: In the same sample, other DNA sequences code for this CDR3. CDR3 in DNA: TGTGCCAGCAGCCCCGATAGAGATTCACCCCTCCACTTT. Translated: CASSPDRDSPLHF. V is TRBV9 and J is TRBJ1-6, with D unclear. Trimming shortened V by 4 bases and J by 8 bases, and 10 bases separated the two germline ends. CDR1 and CDR2 from the germline V gene are SGDLS and YYNGEE. The CDR3 consists of 13 residues.

This chain connects TRBV5-4 to TRBJ1-2; 7 bases are shared with TRBD1. Germline V gene sequence: CDR1 SGHNT, CDR2 YYREEE (reference sequence). With V trimmed by 5 bases and J by 2 bases, 9 bases remained unmatched. This CDR3 spans 15 amino acids. CDR3 in DNA: TGTGCCAGCAGTAGACAGGGCACCACCAACTATGGCTACACCTTC. Protein sequence: CASSRQGTTNYGYTF.

The chain carries TRBV3-1 (or the pseudogene TRBV3-2) and TRBJ1-1; D is possibly TRBD1 (6 bases). The germline V gene encodes CDR1 LGHDT and CDR2 YNNKEL (reference sequence). The CDR3 extends over 17 amino acids. V was shortened by 2 bases and J by 0 bases, with 16 bases between the two germline ends. Here the CDR3 DNA reads TGTGCCAGCAGCCAACGCGTTACAGGGAGATTGAACACTGAAGCTTTCTTT. It yields the protein CASSQRVTGRLNTEAFF.

This clone turned up a few times. The rearrangement uses TRBV9 and TRBJ2-2; 8 bases line up with TRBD2. Germline assignment: CDR1 SGDLS and CDR2 YYNGEE. The CDR3 contains 18 residues. The ends lost 3 bases at V and 4 bases at J; junction bases unmatched: 14. For the CDR3, the DNA is TGTGCCAGCAGCGGGGACTCCAGAGCGGGGGTTGCCACCGGGGAGCTGTTTTTT. It is translated as CASSGDSRAGVATGELFF.

V gene TRBV10-3 combines with J gene TRBJ1-5; D is possibly TRBD1 (5 bases). V lost 2 bases and J 2 bases, leaving 19 bases between the germline ends. This CDR3 region has 18 residues. Germline loops: CDR1 ENHRY, CDR2 SYGVKD. The CDR3 here is CAISETSLGWGGNQPQHF. The CDR3 DNA is TGTGCCATCAGTGAGACCTCCCTGGGTTGGGGGGGCAATCAGCCCCAGCATTTT.

V gene TRBV9 combines with J gene TRBJ1-4, with a possible D match to TRBD1 (6 bases). The CDR3 runs to 13 residues. V lost 0 bases, J lost 15 bases, and 15 bases lay in between. Germline CDR1 reads SGDLS; CDR2 reads YYNGEE. CDR3 amino acids: CASSVGAGDRLFF. The CDR3 region has the DNA TGTGCCAGCAGCGTAGGGGCAGGGGATAGATTGTTTTTT.

The rearrangement joins TRBV10-2 to TRBJ1-5; possibly TRBD1 for D (6 bases). V was clipped by 9 bases and J by 2 bases, with 14 bases between them. The CDR3 runs 14 residues. Germline-derived CDR1 and CDR2 are WSHSY and SAAADI. In DNA, the CDR3 is TGCGCCAGTTTACAGGGCTATGGCAATCAGCCCCAGCATTTT. This gives the protein CASLQGYGNQPQHF.

This sequence joins TRBV14 and TRBJ2-3; D remains unclear. This CDR3 has 15 amino acids. Trimming stripped 1 base from V and 4 bases from J, with 12 bases between. Germline CDR1 reads SGHDN; CDR2 reads FVKESK. The CDR3 DNA sequence: TGTGCCAGCAGCCAAGGGAGAAACGTCCCAGATACGCAGTATTTT. This encodes CASSQGRNVPDTQYF.

The chain has TRBV5-1 and TRBJ1-1, with 8 bases identical to TRBD1. Germline lookup yields CDR1 SGHRS and CDR2 YFSETQ. The CDR3 spans 14 residues. The junction had 3 bases not matched to a gene; V was cut back by 2 bases and J by 3 bases. DNA of the CDR3: TGCGCCAGCAGCTTCCAGGGGGCGGACACTGAAGCTTTCTTT. As protein: CASSFQGADTEAFF.

The chain combines TRBV19 with TRBJ1-2; the match to TRBD1 covers 9 bases. After removal of 10 bases from V and 2 bases from J, the junction contained 8 bases not matched to a gene. The CDR3 sequence is 14 residues long. Germline V lookup: CDR1 LNHDA, CDR2 SQIVND (reference sequence). The CDR3 loop is CATPTGGENYGYTF. DNA of the CDR3: TGTGCCACCCCGACAGGGGGAGAGAACTATGGCTACACCTTC. Using reference TRBV19 and TRBJ1-2 for the parts outside the CDR3, the full variable domain is DGGITQSPKYLFRKEGQNVTLSCEQNLNHDAMYWYRQDPGQGLRLIYYSQIVNDFQKGDIAEGYSVSREKKESFPLTVTSAQKNPTAFYLCATPTGGENYGYTFGSGTRLTVV.

The chain employs TRBV3-1 (or the pseudogene TRBV3-2) and TRBJ1-2, with TRBD1 as a possible D gene (5 bases). V was pared by 3 bases and J by 4 bases, with 18 bases between. The CDR3 runs 16 residues. CDR1 is LGHDT, CDR2 YNNKEL, per germline (reference sequence). The CDR3 DNA reads as TGTGCCAGCAGCCAGCCCTTTCGGCGGGGGACCTATGGCTACACCTTC. Its protein is CASSQPFRRGTYGYTF.

This clone was recorded a few times. V usage is TRBV2 and J usage is TRBJ2-5, with D possibly being TRBD2 (6 bases). This CDR3 has 13 amino acids. Germline-derived CDR1 and CDR2 are SNHLY and FYNNEI. With 10 bases removed from V and 2 bases from J, the gap between germline ends came to 14 bases. CDR3 amino acids: CATHRDFQETQYF. The CDR3 DNA reads TGTGCCACCCATCGGGACTTTCAAGAGACCCAGTACTTC.

This chain joins TRBV6-2 or TRBV6-3 and TRBJ2-3; 8 positions agree with TRBD2. V was pared by 0 bases and J by 4 bases, with 3 bases of the junction left unmatched. The germline CDR1 and CDR2 sequences are MNHEY and SVGEGT. This CDR3 comprises 15 residues. CDR3 sequence: CASSYSGGASDTQYF. In DNA form, the CDR3 reads TGTGCCAGCAGTTACTCCGGGGGGGCCTCAGATACGCAGTATTTT.

The chain carries TRBV4-1 and TRBJ1-2; TRBD1 might be the D (5 bases). The CDR3 consists of 15 residues. Germline CDR1 reads MGHRA; CDR2 reads YSYEKL. V was pared by 0 bases and J by 4 bases, with 12 bases between. This chain's CDR3 is CASSQDFQGGYGYTF. The CDR3, as DNA: TGCGCCAGCAGCCAAGATTTCCAGGGTGGCTATGGCTACACCTTC.

The V call is TRBV30, the J call TRBJ1-4; D not certain. This CDR3 spans 13 amino acids. CDR1 is GTSNPN, CDR2 SVGIG, per germline (reference sequence). V lost 0 bases and J 8 bases, leaving 10 bases between the germline ends. Here the CDR3 reads CAWSVRVNEKLFF. Here the CDR3 DNA reads TGTGCCTGGAGTGTACGGGTGAACGAAAAACTGTTTTTT.

The J gene is TRBJ1-2, the V gene TRBV6-2 or TRBV6-3; D is uncertain. The CDR3 length is 12 residues. Trimming left V 0 bases short and J 5 bases short, with 4 bases between. Germline lookup yields CDR1 MNHEY and CDR2 SVGEGT. The chain's CDR3 is CASSYSPYGYTF. Written as DNA, the CDR3 is TGTGCCAGCAGTTACTCTCCTTATGGCTACACCTTC.

The rearrangement links TRBV7-9 to TRBJ2-7; tentatively, D is TRBD2 (5 bases). The CDR3 is made up of 13 amino acids. Trimming took off 8 bases at V and 6 bases at J, with 17 bases between the two ends. CDR1 is SEHNR, CDR2 FQNEAQ, per germline (reference sequence). The CDR3 is CASGSLRVAEQYF. The CDR3 DNA is TGTGCCAGCGGATCCTTGAGGGTTGCCGAGCAGTACTTC.